This TCR beta chain originates from a study of CD8 T cells in ankylosing spondylitis. There are many counts of this clonotype. TCRdb reanalysed the 5' RACE reads using MiXCR and keeps one entry per CDR3 protein. Found here are about 240,000 distinct CDR3 sequences, 9.5% to 12% of them singletons; the top ten hold 6% to 8%. The CDR3 covers 14 residues. The germline V gene has CDR1 SGHVS and CDR2 FNYEAQ. The ends were cut back, 3 bases at V and 0 bases at J, with 8 bases in the middle. The chain uses TRBV7-6 and TRBJ1-1, with D hard to call. Sequenced: blood, either unsorted or a sorted T cell fraction (not recorded which). The TCR comes from a male donor with ankylosing spondylitis or in good health (not recorded which). In DNA, the CDR3 is TGTGCCAGCAGCTTGGGAGACATGAACACTGAAGCTTTCTTT. It encodes CASSLGDMNTEAFF.